This is a list of T cell receptor beta chains from one sample in a study of beta chain features in type 1 diabetes. TCRdb's table, derived via immunoSEQ multiplex PCR, lists solely in-frame clones and lacks some. Of a few hundred thousand clones in the sample, 10% to 15% were seen once. Sample: naive CD4+ T cells from blood. The receptors stem from a man between 18 and 35 years old in good health. CDR3s include the opening cysteine and the closing phenylalanine or tryptophan. Fields, in order: CDR3 protein, CDR3 DNA, clone size, J gene, V gene, CDR3 length, D gene. The D gene is left open where the match is weak. Clone size appears in some rows only: once, few, many, or a class for an expanded clone.

CDR3aa: CAISARTGNTGELFF; CDR3nt: TGTGCCATCAGTGCCCGGACAGGGAACACCGGGGAGCTGTTTTTT; abundance: few; j_gene: TRBJ2-2; v_gene: TRBV10-3; len: 15; d_gene: TRBD1
CDR3aa: CATSWEATTEAFF; CDR3nt: TGTGCCACTAGTTGGGAGGCTACCACTGAAGCTTTCTTT; abundance: few; j_gene: TRBJ1-1; v_gene: TRBV19; len: 13; d_gene: -
CDR3aa: CASRPGTGGSYEQYF; CDR3nt: TGTGCCAGCAGACCCGGGACAGGGGGCTCCTACGAGCAGTACTTC; abundance: -; j_gene: TRBJ2-7; v_gene: TRBV5-4; len: 15; d_gene: TRBD1
CDR3aa: CSVGIAGGPTDTQYF; CDR3nt: TGCAGCGTTGGAATAGCGGGAGGGCCAACAGATACGCAGTATTTT; abundance: few; j_gene: TRBJ2-3; v_gene: TRBV29-1; len: 15; d_gene: TRBD2
CDR3aa: CAWSVRVSNQPQHF; CDR3nt: TGTGCCTGGAGTGTACGCGTTAGCAATCAGCCCCAGCATTTT; abundance: -; j_gene: TRBJ1-5; v_gene: TRBV30; len: 14; d_gene: -
CDR3aa: CASSLNDRNSYEQYF; CDR3nt: TGTGCCAGCAGTTTAAACGACAGAAACTCCTACGAGCAGTACTTC; abundance: few; j_gene: TRBJ2-7; v_gene: TRBV28; len: 15; d_gene: -
CDR3aa: CASSLTGTGPGYTF; CDR3nt: TGTGCCAGCAGCTTAACCGGGACAGGACCGGGCTACACCTTC; abundance: -; j_gene: TRBJ1-2; v_gene: TRBV7-2; len: 14; d_gene: TRBD1
CDR3aa: CASSPGQGGNSYGYTF; CDR3nt: TGTGCCAGCTCACCCGGACAGGGGGGAAACTCCTATGGCTACACCTTC; abundance: -; j_gene: TRBJ1-2; v_gene: TRBV18; len: 16; d_gene: TRBD1
CDR3aa: CASSRGGWGYTF; CDR3nt: TGTGCCAGCAGTCGGGGGGGCTGGGGCTACACCTTC; abundance: -; j_gene: TRBJ1-2; v_gene: TRBV25-1; len: 12; d_gene: -
CDR3aa: CASSLALGVGELFF; CDR3nt: TGTGCCAGCAGCTTAGCGCTCGGGGTCGGGGAGCTGTTTTTT; abundance: -; j_gene: TRBJ2-2; v_gene: TRBV7-9; len: 14; d_gene: -
CDR3aa: CAWTSGADTQYF; CDR3nt: TGTGCCTGGACCAGCGGGGCCGATACGCAGTATTTT; abundance: -; j_gene: TRBJ2-3; v_gene: TRBV30; len: 12; d_gene: TRBD2
CDR3aa: CASSWTGRTDTQYF; CDR3nt: TGTGCCAGCAGCTGGACAGGGCGCACAGATACGCAGTATTTT; abundance: -; j_gene: TRBJ2-3; v_gene: TRBV7-8; len: 14; d_gene: TRBD1
CDR3aa: CASQALLNTEAFF; CDR3nt: TGTGCCAGCCAAGCTTTGCTGAACACTGAAGCTTTCTTT; abundance: -; j_gene: TRBJ1-1; v_gene: TRBV6-5; len: 13; d_gene: -
CDR3aa: CATRRGRGYDTQYF; CDR3nt: TGTGCCACCAGGCGGGGCAGGGGGTACGATACGCAGTATTTT; abundance: -; j_gene: TRBJ2-3; v_gene: TRBV15; len: 14; d_gene: -
CDR3aa: CASSEGGPTGEQYF; CDR3nt: TGTGCCAGCAGTGAAGGGGGACCCACGGGGGAGCAGTACTTC; abundance: few; j_gene: TRBJ2-7; v_gene: TRBV6-5; len: 14; d_gene: -
CDR3aa: CASSSGQFYEQYF; CDR3nt: TGCGCCAGCAGCTCGGGACAGTTCTACGAGCAGTACTTC; abundance: few; j_gene: TRBJ2-7; v_gene: TRBV5-1; len: 13; d_gene: TRBD1
CDR3aa: CASSVGQGNNEQFF; CDR3nt: TGTGCCAGCAGCGTAGGCCAGGGGAACAATGAGCAGTTCTTC; abundance: -; j_gene: TRBJ2-1; v_gene: TRBV9; len: 14; d_gene: -
CDR3aa: CASSVGLSDRLSYEQYF; CDR3nt: TGTGCCAGCAGCGTAGGATTATCGGACAGATTATCCTACGAGCAGTACTTC; abundance: -; j_gene: TRBJ2-7; v_gene: TRBV9; len: 17; d_gene: -
CDR3aa: CASSPRDKFDTQYF; CDR3nt: TGTGCCAGCAGTCCCCGGGATAAATTTGATACGCAGTATTTT; abundance: -; j_gene: TRBJ2-3; v_gene: TRBV6-5; len: 14; d_gene: -
CDR3aa: CASSSRLAGEAGELFF; CDR3nt: TGTGCCAGCAGTTCTAGACTAGCGGGGGAGGCCGGGGAGCTGTTTTTT; abundance: -; j_gene: TRBJ2-2; v_gene: TRBV7-3; len: 16; d_gene: TRBD2
CDR3aa: CASSQGTSGPSTDTQYF; CDR3nt: TGTGCCAGCAGCCAGGGGACTAGCGGGCCTAGCACAGATACGCAGTATTTT; abundance: -; j_gene: TRBJ2-3; v_gene: TRBV5-4; len: 17; d_gene: TRBD2
CDR3aa: CASSFRGGYGYTF; CDR3nt: TGTGCCAGCAGCTTCAGGGGCGGCTATGGCTACACCTTC; abundance: -; j_gene: TRBJ1-2; v_gene: TRBV5-6; len: 13; d_gene: -
CDR3aa: CAWSRDGIRRNGYTF; CDR3nt: TGTGCCTGGAGTCGCGACGGGATTCGGCGAAATGGCTACACCTTC; abundance: few; j_gene: TRBJ1-2; v_gene: TRBV30; len: 15; d_gene: -
CDR3aa: CASSLTSGSTDTQYF; CDR3nt: TGCGCCAGCAGCTTGACTAGCGGGAGTACAGATACGCAGTATTTT; abundance: few; j_gene: TRBJ2-3; v_gene: TRBV5-1; len: 15; d_gene: TRBD2
CDR3aa: CASSYGQPPYEQYF; CDR3nt: TGTGCCAGCAGTTACGGACAGCCCCCCTACGAGCAGTACTTC; abundance: -; j_gene: TRBJ2-7; v_gene: TRBV28; len: 14; d_gene: -
CDR3aa: CASSRTSEETQYF; CDR3nt: TGTGCCAGCAGCCGGACTAGCGAAGAGACCCAGTACTTC; abundance: few; j_gene: TRBJ2-5; v_gene: TRBV4-2; len: 13; d_gene: TRBD2
CDR3aa: CASSLGQNYETQYF; CDR3nt: TGTGCCAGCAGCTTGGGACAGAACTATGAGACCCAGTACTTC; abundance: few; j_gene: TRBJ2-5; v_gene: TRBV7-7; len: 14; d_gene: TRBD1
CDR3aa: CASSPRLAATDTQYF; CDR3nt: TGTGCCAGCAGCCCCCGACTAGCAGCGACAGATACGCAGTATTTT; abundance: -; j_gene: TRBJ2-3; v_gene: TRBV7-2; len: 15; d_gene: TRBD2
CDR3aa: CASSLDILMNEQYF; CDR3nt: TGTGCCAGCAGCTTAGACATTCTGATGAACGAGCAGTACTTC; abundance: -; j_gene: TRBJ2-7; v_gene: TRBV7-3; len: 14; d_gene: -
CDR3aa: CASSYEILDTQYF; CDR3nt: TGTGCCAGCAGCTACGAGATTCTAGATACGCAGTATTTT; abundance: -; j_gene: TRBJ2-3; v_gene: TRBV5-4; len: 13; d_gene: -
CDR3aa: CASSTGTGTVEAFF; CDR3nt: TGTGCCAGTAGTACCGGGACAGGGACGGTGGAAGCTTTCTTT; abundance: few; j_gene: TRBJ1-1; v_gene: TRBV19; len: 14; d_gene: TRBD1
CDR3aa: CASSLVRGGLSGANVLTF; CDR3nt: TGCGCCAGCAGCTTGGTGAGAGGGGGCTTATCTGGGGCCAACGTCCTGACTTTC; abundance: -; j_gene: TRBJ2-6; v_gene: TRBV5-1; len: 18; d_gene: TRBD1
CDR3aa: CASSAPGMETQYF; CDR3nt: TGTGCCAGTAGTGCCCCGGGGATGGAGACCCAGTACTTC; abundance: -; j_gene: TRBJ2-5; v_gene: TRBV19; len: 13; d_gene: -
CDR3aa: CASRLAGGSSYEQYF; CDR3nt: TGCGCCAGCCGCTTAGCGGGAGGGAGCTCCTACGAGCAGTACTTC; abundance: few; j_gene: TRBJ2-7; v_gene: TRBV4-1; len: 15; d_gene: TRBD2
CDR3aa: CASSLFPQGPSTDTQYF; CDR3nt: TGTGCCAGCAGTTTATTTCCCCAGGGGCCTAGCACAGATACGCAGTATTTT; abundance: few; j_gene: TRBJ2-3; v_gene: TRBV28; len: 17; d_gene: -
CDR3aa: CASSLMASGATDTQYF; CDR3nt: TGTGCCAGCAGCTTGATGGCTAGCGGGGCCACGGATACGCAGTATTTT; abundance: -; j_gene: TRBJ2-3; v_gene: TRBV5-4; len: 16; d_gene: TRBD2
CDR3aa: CASSAHLPGGLGAYNEQFF; CDR3nt: TGTGCCAGTAGTGCTCACCTTCCGGGGGGGCTCGGGGCCTACAATGAGCAGTTCTTC; abundance: few; j_gene: TRBJ2-1; v_gene: TRBV19; len: 19; d_gene: TRBD2
CDR3aa: CASRPGGFPAGATDTQYF; CDR3nt: TGTGCCAGCAGGCCCGGGGGGTTTCCAGCGGGAGCAACAGATACGCAGTATTTT; abundance: few; j_gene: TRBJ2-3; v_gene: TRBV2; len: 18; d_gene: TRBD2
CDR3aa: CASSLRRPVAGIKNIQYF; CDR3nt: TGCGCCAGCAGCTTACGCCGTCCGGTAGCGGGGATCAAAAACATTCAGTACTTC; abundance: few; j_gene: TRBJ2-4; v_gene: TRBV5-1; len: 18; d_gene: TRBD2
CDR3aa: CASSLSGQGAYEQYF; CDR3nt: TGTGCCAGCAGCTTATCGGGACAGGGGGCCTACGAGCAGTACTTC; abundance: -; j_gene: TRBJ2-7; v_gene: TRBV7-3; len: 15; d_gene: TRBD1
CDR3aa: CASSLEQGSTYEQYF; CDR3nt: TGTGCCAGCAGCTTAGAGCAGGGCAGCACCTACGAGCAGTACTTC; abundance: -; j_gene: TRBJ2-7; v_gene: TRBV7-2; len: 15; d_gene: -
CDR3aa: CASSFGSTNGYTF; CDR3nt: TGTGCCAGCAGTTTTGGATCTACTAATGGCTACACCTTC; abundance: few; j_gene: TRBJ1-2; v_gene: TRBV27; len: 13; d_gene: -
CDR3aa: CASSQGLAGGRTDTQYF; CDR3nt: TGCGCCAGCAGCCAAGGGCTAGCGGGAGGGCGCACAGATACGCAGTATTTT; abundance: few; j_gene: TRBJ2-3; v_gene: TRBV4-3; len: 17; d_gene: TRBD2
CDR3aa: CASSLLAGQETQYF; CDR3nt: TGTGCCAGCAGCTTACTAGCGGGACAAGAGACCCAGTACTTC; abundance: -; j_gene: TRBJ2-5; v_gene: TRBV6-6; len: 14; d_gene: TRBD2
CDR3aa: CAAKFGTGDTGELFF; CDR3nt: TGTGCCGCCAAGTTCGGGACAGGGGACACCGGGGAGCTGTTTTTT; abundance: -; j_gene: TRBJ2-2; v_gene: TRBV19; len: 15; d_gene: TRBD1
CDR3aa: CASSQDGREGRGEQFF; CDR3nt: TGTGCCAGCAGCCAAGATGGGCGGGAGGGCCGCGGTGAGCAGTTCTTC; abundance: -; j_gene: TRBJ2-1; v_gene: TRBV4-2; len: 16; d_gene: TRBD2
CDR3aa: CASTPGTVLYEQYF; CDR3nt: TGTGCCAGCACCCCGGGGACAGTCCTCTACGAGCAGTACTTC; abundance: few; j_gene: TRBJ2-7; v_gene: TRBV28; len: 14; d_gene: TRBD1
CDR3aa: CASSRPSAETQYF; CDR3nt: TGTGCCAGCAGCCGTCCGAGCGCAGAGACCCAGTACTTC; abundance: -; j_gene: TRBJ2-5; v_gene: TRBV9; len: 13; d_gene: -
CDR3aa: CAYGGSNQPQHF; CDR3nt: TGTGCCTATGGGGGGAGCAATCAGCCCCAGCATTTT; abundance: few; j_gene: TRBJ1-5; v_gene: TRBV30; len: 12; d_gene: -
CDR3aa: CASRVGEDNSPLHF; CDR3nt: TGTGCCAGCAGGGTCGGGGAGGACAATTCACCCCTCCACTTT; abundance: -; j_gene: TRBJ1-6; v_gene: TRBV6-5; len: 14; d_gene: -
CDR3aa: CASRGAGKDEQYF; CDR3nt: TGCGCCAGCAGGGGGGCAGGGAAAGACGAGCAGTACTTC; abundance: -; j_gene: TRBJ2-7; v_gene: TRBV5-1; len: 13; d_gene: -
CDR3aa: CASSPRLAGTDTQYF; CDR3nt: TGTGCCAGCAGTCCCCGACTAGCGGGCACAGATACGCAGTATTTT; abundance: -; j_gene: TRBJ2-3; v_gene: TRBV27; len: 15; d_gene: TRBD2
CDR3aa: CASSLTGGPFNEQFF; CDR3nt: TGTGCCAGCAGCTTAACGGGAGGGCCTTTCAATGAGCAGTTCTTC; abundance: -; j_gene: TRBJ2-1; v_gene: TRBV11-3; len: 15; d_gene: TRBD2
CDR3aa: CASSQLAGVQETQYF; CDR3nt: TGTGCCAGCAGCCAACTAGCGGGAGTACAAGAGACCCAGTACTTC; abundance: -; j_gene: TRBJ2-5; v_gene: TRBV4-2; len: 15; d_gene: TRBD2
CDR3aa: CASSIRVPYEQYF; CDR3nt: TGTGCCAGCAGTATCAGGGTCCCCTACGAGCAGTACTTC; abundance: -; j_gene: TRBJ2-7; v_gene: TRBV28; len: 13; d_gene: -
CDR3aa: CASSKQGTYEQYF; CDR3nt: TGTGCCAGCTCAAAACAGGGTACCTACGAGCAGTACTTC; abundance: few; j_gene: TRBJ2-7; v_gene: TRBV18; len: 13; d_gene: -
CDR3aa: CAWTTGGNSPLHF; CDR3nt: TGTGCCTGGACGACAGGGGGTAATTCACCCCTCCACTTT; abundance: -; j_gene: TRBJ1-6; v_gene: TRBV30; len: 13; d_gene: TRBD1
CDR3aa: CASTPLASSYNEQFF; CDR3nt: TGTGCCAGCACCCCACTAGCGAGCTCCTACAATGAGCAGTTCTTC; abundance: few; j_gene: TRBJ2-1; v_gene: TRBV7-2; len: 15; d_gene: TRBD2